The sequence of this TCR beta chain was determined in a study of spatial heterogeneity in lung cancer. For the study at large: Within tumor regions, the number of TCR transcripts tracked closely with a T cell module score obtained from matched bulk RNA-seq. Study-wide results and limits: Counts of expanded alpha and beta TCRs within tumors tracked the tumor nonsynonymous mutation count.

The table lists this clonotype with many counts. What it binds is not known. One junction end does not reproduce the germline sequence, and a read error may be involved. Being off target in a library aimed at alpha chains, this beta chain has a size of little meaning. Time point indicated: sample taken at primary tumor resection. The study sequenced unsorted whole RNA from tumor, nontumor lung or frozen PBMC. Unique molecular identifiers, one per molecule, were present on every TCR cDNA molecule. TCRdb used MiXCR to reprocess the 5' RACE reads, holding one entry per CDR3 protein. The table shows about 9,400 distinct CDR3 sequences, with around 6.3% occurring only once. This CDR3 comprises 16 residues. Germline V gene data show CDR1 as SGHTA and CDR2 as FQGTGA.

The clonotype originates from a male donor with early-stage non-small cell lung cancer. The V and J genes are TRBV7-3 and TRBJ2-1, with 8 bases aligning to TRBD2. The sample consisted of lung tumor tissue, taken at surgery. This CDR3 reads CASSLTSGRQMGGQFF. The CDR3 nucleotides read TGTGCCAGCAGCCTAACTAGCGGCCGACAAATGGGGGGGCAGTTCTTC. Drawing the rest from reference TRBV7-3 and TRBJ2-1, the complete variable domain is GAGVSQTPSNKVTEKGKYVELRCDPISGHTALYWYRQSLGQGPEFLIYFQGTGAADDSGLPNDRFFAVRPEGSVSTLKIQRTERGDSAVYLCASSLTSGRQMGGQFFGPGTRLTVL.